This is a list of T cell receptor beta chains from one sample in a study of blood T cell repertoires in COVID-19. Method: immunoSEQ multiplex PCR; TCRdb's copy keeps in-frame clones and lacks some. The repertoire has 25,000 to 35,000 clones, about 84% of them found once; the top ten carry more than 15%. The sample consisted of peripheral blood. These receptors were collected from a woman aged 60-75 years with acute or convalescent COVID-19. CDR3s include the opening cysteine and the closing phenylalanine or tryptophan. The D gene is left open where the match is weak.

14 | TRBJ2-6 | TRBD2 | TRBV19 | CASGTSSGANVLTF | TGTGCCAGTGGGACTAGCTCTGGGGCCAACGTCCTGACTTTC
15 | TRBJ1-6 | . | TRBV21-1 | CASSRNRVQDSPLHF | TGTGCCAGCAGCAGAAACAGGGTTCAGGATTCACCCCTCCACTTT
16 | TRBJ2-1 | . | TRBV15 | CATSRVWRSGSNEQFF | TGTGCCACCAGCAGAGTGTGGAGATCCGGTAGCAATGAGCAGTTCTTC
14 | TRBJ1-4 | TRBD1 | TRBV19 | CASSKQGEVEKLFF | TGTGCCAGTAGTAAACAGGGGGAGGTTGAAAAACTGTTTTTT
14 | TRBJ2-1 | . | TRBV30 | CAWSEALPGNEQFF | TGTGCCTGGAGTGAGGCCCTACCAGGGAATGAGCAGTTCTTC
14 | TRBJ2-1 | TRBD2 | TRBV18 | CASNPDGRSNEQFF | TGTGCCAGCAATCCGGACGGGAGGAGCAATGAGCAGTTCTTC
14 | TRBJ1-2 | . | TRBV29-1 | CSVVTGLDDYGYTF | TGCAGCGTTGTAACAGGGCTAGACGACTATGGCTACACCTTC
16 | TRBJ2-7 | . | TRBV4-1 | CASSQVPGTISYEQYF | TGCGCCAGCAGCCAAGTTCCCGGGACAATCTCCTACGAGCAGTACTTC
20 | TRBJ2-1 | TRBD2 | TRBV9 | CASSVGERGGPRSSYNEQFF | TGTGCCAGCAGCGTAGGTGAGCGGGGGGGCCCTAGGAGCTCCTACAATGAGCAGTTCTTC
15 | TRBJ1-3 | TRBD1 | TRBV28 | CASSFQGAQGNTIYF | TGTGCCAGCAGTTTCCAGGGGGCGCAGGGAAACACCATATATTTT
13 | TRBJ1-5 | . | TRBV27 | CASSNRRAQPQHF | TGTGCCAGCAGCAATAGGAGGGCTCAGCCCCAGCATTTT
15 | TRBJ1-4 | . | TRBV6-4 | CASSDLFTTNEKLFF | TGTGCCAGCAGTGATTTGTTTACAACTAATGAAAAACTGTTTTTT
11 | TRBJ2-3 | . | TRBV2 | CASRLERTQYF | TGTGCCAGCAGGCTAGAACGCACGCAGTATTTT